This TCR beta chain originates from a study of T cells after yellow fever vaccination. This CDR3 spans 16 amino acids. Germline V CDR1 and CDR2: SGHRS, YFSETQ. The V and J ends lost 0 bases and 4 bases respectively, with 16 bases between them. Note on this clonotype: Its target is unknown.

The authors made TCR cDNA by 5'RACE template switching, adding a universal primer site and UMIs. TCRdb reprocessed the 5' RACE reads with MiXCR, giving one entry per CDR3 protein. Here the sample spans 300,000 to 400,000 distinct CDR3 sequences, under 7.5% being singletons. Notes on the study in general: At 96% for CD4 and 70% to 90% for CD8, most primary-vaccination clones showed up again after the booster.

The sample in question was PBMCs, obtained 5 days after the yellow fever booster vaccination. The clonotype was recovered from a man aged 25 to 45 who received the YFV17D yellow fever vaccine. The genes are TRBV5-1 and TRBJ1-2, with D maybe TRBD1 (5 bases). The CDR3 coding sequence is TGCGCCAGCAGCTTGGATCCAGGGCAATCCTCCTATGGCTACACCTTC. Its protein product is CASSLDPGQSSYGYTF.